These 27 T cell receptor beta chains were all obtained from the same sample, sequenced in a study of cytomegalovirus exposure and HLA in healthy donors. Both 60 Vbeta primers and 13 Jbeta primers went into the PCR. TCRdb's table, derived via immunoSEQ multiplex PCR, lists solely in-frame clones and lacks some. The sample has about 100,000 clones, roughly 80% seen once; the top ten hold approximately 14%. The source material was PBMCs. These receptors were taken from a male donor in good health and CMV-seropositive.

V and J are TRBV5-4 and TRBJ1-4; a weak D match, TRBD1 (5 bases). Germline CDR1 is SGHNT and CDR2 is YYREEE (reference sequence). V was trimmed by 7 bases and J by 2 bases, leaving 15 bases between them. The CDR3 has 15 amino acids. The CDR3: CASHPWGTTNEKLFF. The CDR3 nucleotides are TGTGCCAGCCACCCGTGGGGGACTACTAATGAAAAACTGTTTTTT.

The rearrangement joins TRBV6-6 to TRBJ2-5, with 7 nucleotides matching TRBD2. The CDR3 runs 14 residues. Germline CDR1 reads MNHNY; CDR2 reads SVGAGI (reference sequence). The V segment lost 7 bases and the J segment 2 bases; nucleotides outside the gene matches: 7. The DNA for the CDR3 is TGTGCCAGCACCGCACTGGGGGGGCAAGAGACCCAGTACTTC. Protein product: CASTALGGQETQYF.

The chain links TRBV27 to TRBJ2-2, with D uncertain. Looked up from germline, CDR1 is MNHEY and CDR2 is SMNVEV (reference sequence). V was clipped by 3 bases and J by 4 bases, with 9 bases between them. This CDR3 is 14 amino acids long. The CDR3 DNA follows: TGTGCCAGCAGTTTCGCGGCCTTCACCGGGGAGCTGTTTTTT. This sequence encodes CASSFAAFTGELFF.

The chain is built from TRBV10-3 and TRBJ1-2; D is undetermined. The V end lost 4 bases, the J end lost 3 bases, and 3 bases lay between the germline ends. The CDR3 sequence is 11 residues long. Germline loops: CDR1 ENHRY, CDR2 SYGVKD. The CDR3 sequence: CAISADYGYTF. The CDR3 nucleotides read TGTGCCATCAGTGCGGACTATGGCTACACCTTC.

Here the CDR3 DNA reads TGTGCCAGCAGCGTAGCCCAAGGACTAGCCTACGAGCAGTACTTC. Its protein is CASSVAQGLAYEQYF. This rearrangement joins TRBV9 to TRBJ2-7; TRBD2 matches at 7 bases. V lost 0 bases and J lost 2; bases outside the gene matches: 5. CDR3 length: 15 amino acids. Germline CDR1 and CDR2: SGDLS and YYNGEE.

The rearrangement uses TRBV29-1 and TRBJ2-3, with D maybe TRBD2 (6 bases). Trimming took 1 base from V and 0 from J, leaving 14 bases between them. This CDR3 comprises 16 residues. CDR1 SQVTM and CDR2 ANQGSEA come from the germline V gene. The CDR3: CSVEGGGWTSTDTQYF. In nucleotides, the CDR3 is TGCAGCGTTGAAGGTGGGGGGTGGACTAGCACAGATACGCAGTATTTT.

The chain recombines TRBV6-5 with TRBJ2-7, with D possibly matching TRBD1 (5 bases). Germline loops: CDR1 MNHEY, CDR2 SVGAGI. Trimming cost V 4 bases and J 5 bases, with 12 bases left between them. The CDR3 sequence is 13 residues long. The chain's CDR3 is CASSSRVTDEQYF. The CDR3 nucleotides are TGTGCCAGCAGTTCCAGGGTTACAGACGAGCAGTACTTC.

V usage is TRBV4-3 and J usage is TRBJ2-3; 8 positions match TRBD2. Trimming at V came to 2 bases and at J to 10 bases, leaving 11 bases not matched to a gene. This CDR3 region has 15 residues. Germline V lookup: CDR1 LGHNA, CDR2 YSLEER. The CDR3 sequence is CASSQTGGGGSPQYF. The CDR3 DNA reads as TGCGCCAGCAGCCAAACGGGGGGGGGTGGGTCTCCGCAGTATTTT.

V is TRBV30 and J is TRBJ2-4; D not certain. V was pared by 0 bases and J by 7 bases, with 13 bases between. This CDR3 has 14 amino acids. Germline CDR1 reads GTSNPN; CDR2 reads SVGIG (reference sequence). The CDR3 is CAWSVTRYRNIQYF. The CDR3 DNA reads as TGTGCCTGGAGTGTTACCCGTTATCGGAACATTCAGTACTTC.

This rearrangement joins TRBV5-1 to TRBJ2-6; D is ambiguous. The length of the CDR3 is 16 residues. Germline CDR1 and CDR2: SGHRS and YFSETQ. V was cut by 4 bases and J by 0 bases, with 11 bases left in between. This chain's CDR3 is CASSPGSLSGANVLTF. The DNA of the CDR3 is TGCGCCAGCAGCCCCGGGTCCCTCTCTGGGGCCAACGTCCTGACTTTC.

The V call is TRBV5-3, the J call TRBJ1-1, with 7 nucleotides matching TRBD1. Being an ORF, TRBV5-3 has a function that is uncertain. V lost 1 base and J lost 2; bases outside the gene matches: 2. The CDR3 sequence is 14 residues long. CDR3: CARSLTGVNTEAFF. The DNA for the CDR3 is TGTGCCAGAAGCTTGACAGGGGTAAACACTGAAGCTTTCTTT.

A single count supports this clone. The V gene is TRBV15, the J gene TRBJ1-2; 8 bases line up with TRBD1. This CDR3 has 18 amino acids. Germline V gene sequence: CDR1 LNHNV, CDR2 YYDKDF (reference sequence). The trim removed 0 bases at V and 6 bases at J, leaving 15 bases unmatched. The chain's CDR3 is CATSRDKRGVRGPDGYTF. The CDR3 DNA reads as TGTGCCACCAGCAGAGATAAAAGGGGGGTCAGGGGGCCCGATGGCTACACCTTC.

The chain carries TRBV15 and TRBJ2-3, with 9 nucleotides matching TRBD1. Germline V gene data show CDR1 as LNHNV and CDR2 as YYDKDF (reference sequence). After removal of 4 bases from V and 4 bases from J, the junction contained 6 bases not matched to a gene. The CDR3 loop spans 15 amino acids. The CDR3 loop reads CATSMRTGEADTQYF. Here the CDR3 DNA reads TGTGCCACCAGCATGAGGACAGGGGAGGCAGATACGCAGTATTTT.

This chain connects TRBV29-1 to TRBJ1-2; 7 bases line up with TRBD1. The CDR3 runs to 13 residues. Germline CDR1 SQVTM, CDR2 ANQGSEA. V dropped 5 bases and J dropped 2; count of bases not matched to a gene: 5. The CDR3 loop is CSVRDSTNYGYTF. DNA for the CDR3: TGCAGCGTTAGGGACAGTACAAACTATGGCTACACCTTC. The full variable domain, rest sourced from reference TRBV29-1 and TRBJ1-2, is SAVISQKPSRDICQRGTSLTIQCQVDSQVTMMFWYRQQPGQSLTLIATANQGSEATYESGFVIDKFPISRPNLTFSTLTVSNMSPEDSSIYLCSVRDSTNYGYTFGSGTRLTVV.

V usage is TRBV19 and J usage is TRBJ1-5, with D tentatively TRBD1 (6 bases). This CDR3 comprises 11 residues. The germline gives CDR1 LNHDA, CDR2 SQIVND (reference sequence). Trimming cost V 9 bases and J 7 bases, with 10 bases left between them. The DNA of the CDR3 is TGTGCCAGCCAACAGGGACAGCCCCAGCATTTT. As protein: CASQQGQPQHF.

The J gene is TRBJ2-5, the V gene TRBV2; 10 bases agree with TRBD1. The DNA end lines up better with TRBJ2-7; the J call may be wrong. Germline loops: CDR1 SNHLY, CDR2 FYNNEI. CDR3 length equals 13 residues. The CDR3 sequence: CASSGTGGYEQYF. The CDR3 coding sequence is TGTGCCAGCAGTGGGACAGGGGGCTACGAGCAGTACTTC.

The V gene is TRBV14, the J gene TRBJ2-7; TRBD1 agrees at 8 bases. Germline CDR1 and CDR2: SGHDN and FVKESK. The CDR3 is made up of 14 amino acids. Germline trimming cut 4 bases from V and 5 bases from J; bases unmatched to any gene: 7. CDR3 sequence: CASSLQDRAHEQYF. The CDR3 nucleotides are TGTGCCAGCAGCCTACAGGACAGGGCCCACGAGCAGTACTTC. The full variable domain, in which reference TRBV14 and TRBJ2-7 provide the parts outside the CDR3, is EAGVTQFPSHSVIEKGQTVTLRCDPISGHDNLYWYRRVMGKEIKFLLHFVKESKQDESGMPNNRFLAERTGGTYSTLKVQPAELEDSGVYFCASSLQDRAHEQYFGPGTRLTVT.

The chain links TRBV7-3 to TRBJ1-1, with a tentative D call TRBD1 (5 bases). The CDR3 totals 13 residues. V lost 8 bases and J lost 0, with 10 bases in between. Germline lookup yields CDR1 SGHTA and CDR2 FQGTGA. The CDR3 loop reads CASGEGVNTEAFF. DNA for the CDR3: TGTGCCAGCGGGGAAGGGGTGAACACTGAAGCTTTCTTT. The full variable domain, in which reference TRBV7-3 and TRBJ1-1 provide the parts outside the CDR3, is GAGVSQTPSNKVTEKGKYVELRCDPISGHTALYWYRQSLGQGPEFLIYFQGTGAADDSGLPNDRFFAVRPEGSVSTLKIQRTERGDSAVYLCASGEGVNTEAFFGQGTRLTVV.

The V call is TRBV4-1, the J call TRBJ1-5; D may be TRBD1 (6 bases). Trimming shortened V by 2 bases and J by 2 bases, and 13 bases separated the two germline ends. CDR3 length: 16 residues. CDR1 MGHRA and CDR2 YSYEKL come from the germline V gene. The CDR3 sequence: CASSQQGWFGNQPQHF. The CDR3 DNA sequence: TGCGCCAGCAGCCAACAGGGGTGGTTCGGCAATCAGCCCCAGCATTTT.

There are a few counts of this clone. The chain joins TRBV7-8 to TRBJ2-3, with D perhaps TRBD2 (6 bases). Trimming shortened V by 5 bases and J by 0 bases, and 12 bases separated the two germline ends. CDR1 is SGHVS, CDR2 FQNEAQ, per germline. The CDR3 runs 15 residues. The CDR3 reads CASSEDYISTDTQYF. DNA for the CDR3: TGTGCCAGCAGCGAGGACTATATAAGCACAGATACGCAGTATTTT.

The J gene is TRBJ2-7, the V gene TRBV18, with TRBD1 as a possible D gene (6 bases). The CDR3 runs to 18 residues. V lost 2 bases and J 2 bases, leaving 22 bases between the germline ends. Germline CDR1 and CDR2: KGHSH and LQKENI. The CDR3 DNA follows: TGTGCCAGCTCACCAATTCCCCCGACAGGATACAATACCTACGAGCAGTACTTC. This translates into CASSPIPPTGYNTYEQYF.

The rearrangement links TRBV9 to TRBJ2-5; TRBD1 might be the D (6 bases). V was pared by 3 bases and J by 3 bases, with 15 bases between. CDR3 length: 15 residues. Germline-derived CDR1 and CDR2 are SGDLS and YYNGEE. In nucleotides, the CDR3 is TGTGCCAGCAGCGCAGAAACAGGGTTTGAAGAGACCCAGTACTTC. Encoded protein: CASSAETGFEETQYF.

This clone was observed a few times. V usage is TRBV5-1 and J usage is TRBJ2-7, with D perhaps matching TRBD1 (5 bases). Looked up from germline, CDR1 is SGHRS and CDR2 is YFSETQ. V was shortened by 0 bases and J by 1 base, with 14 bases between the two germline ends. This CDR3 has 16 amino acids. CDR3 loop: CASSLASAGSSYEQYF. The CDR3 DNA reads TGCGCCAGCAGCTTGGCTTCGGCAGGGTCATCCTACGAGCAGTACTTC. Full variable domain (rest looked up from reference TRBV5-1 and TRBJ2-7): KAGVTQTPRYLIKTRGQQVTLSCSPISGHRSVSWYQQTPGQGLQFLFEYFSETQRNKGNFPGRFSGRQFSNSRSEMNVSTLELGDSALYLCASSLASAGSSYEQYFGPGTRLTVT.

This clone was found a few times. The rearrangement joins TRBV5-1 to TRBJ2-2; the D gene is possibly TRBD1 (6 bases). The CDR3 length is 13 residues. V lost 0 bases and J 9 bases, leaving 9 bases between the germline ends. Germline V gives CDR1 SGHRS, CDR2 YFSETQ. DNA for the CDR3: TGCGCCAGCAGCTTGGACAGGGTCAGGGAGCTGTTTTTT. It yields the protein CASSLDRVRELFF. Full variable domain (missing parts from reference TRBV5-1 and TRBJ2-2): KAGVTQTPRYLIKTRGQQVTLSCSPISGHRSVSWYQQTPGQGLQFLFEYFSETQRNKGNFPGRFSGRQFSNSRSEMNVSTLELGDSALYLCASSLDRVRELFFGEGSRLTVL.

This chain uses TRBV4-1 with TRBJ1-4; TRBD1 matches at 7 bases. Germline CDR1 reads MGHRA; CDR2 reads YSYEKL. CDR3 length equals 15 residues. J was trimmed by 5 bases and V by 4 bases; bases with no gene match: 7. The CDR3 loop reads CASSRTGTVNEKLFF. CDR3 DNA sequence: TGCGCCAGCAGCCGGACCGGGACAGTCAATGAAAAACTGTTTTTT.

This clone has more than one count but fewer than ten. The rearrangement uses TRBV5-1 and TRBJ1-5, with TRBD1 as a possible D gene (5 bases). Trimming took off 0 bases at V and 3 bases at J, with 37 bases between the two ends. Germline V gene sequence: CDR1 SGHRS, CDR2 YFSETQ. The CDR3 loop spans 24 amino acids. CDR3 residues: CASSLAKQEKVLVWAGEFNQPQHF. As DNA, the CDR3 is TGCGCCAGCAGCTTGGCTAAACAGGAAAAAGTTCTCGTATGGGCCGGAGAATTCAATCAGCCCCAGCATTTT.

A few counts support this clone. This rearrangement joins TRBV11-2 to TRBJ2-7, with 7 positions matching TRBD1. Germline V gives CDR1 SGHAT, CDR2 FQNNGV. With V trimmed by 4 bases and J by 3 bases, 15 bases remained unmatched. The CDR3 contains 17 residues. In DNA form, the CDR3 reads TGTGCCAGCAGCTCTTTACAGGGGAAAAGAGGTGACTACGAGCAGTACTTC. Translation: CASSSLQGKRGDYEQYF. Full variable domain (remainder filled in from reference TRBV11-2 and TRBJ2-7): EAGVAQSPRYKIIEKRQSVAFWCNPISGHATLYWYQQILGQGPKLLIQFQNNGVVDDSQLPKDRFSAERLKGVDSTLKIQPAKLEDSAVYLCASSSLQGKRGDYEQYFGPGTRLTVT.